The clone carrying this T cell receptor beta chain was counted a few times. Antigen: not known. The sample is drawn from a study of T-cell memory formation after mild COVID-19. TCRdb reprocessed the 5' RACE reads with MiXCR, giving one entry per CDR3 protein. The table lists about 560,000 distinct CDR3 sequences, around 15% of them singletons, with about 7.4% in the top ten. Trimming took off 8 bases at V and 1 base at J, with 14 bases between the two ends. Germline lookup yields CDR1 MNHEY and CDR2 SVGAGI. This CDR3 has 14 amino acids. Notes on the study in general: Balance between CD4 and CD8 was seen in clones contracting day 15 to 85, and a CD4+ lean was seen in later expanders. Pre-infection memory contained some responding clones, which suggested that cross-reactive memory had joined.

J is TRBJ2-5 and V is TRBV6-5; D possibly matches TRBD1 or TRBD2 (5 bases each). The clonotype originates from an adult woman who had mild COVID-19 (a few samples of this study predate the infection). Cell type and time point are not known. The sequencing sample was made of PBMCs or a T cell subset sorted from them (not recorded which). CDR3 sequence (DNA): TGTGCCAGCGCTAAGCGGACATTCCAAGAGACCCAGTACTTC. Protein: CASAKRTFQETQYF.